One and the same sample provided the 12 T cell receptor beta chains below, sequenced in a study of blood T cells in healthy people across ages. A second PCR, run for roughly 7 to 11 cycles, used a sample-barcoded 5' primer plus a J-beta primer mix. TCRdb fed the 5' RACE reads into MiXCR, producing one record per CDR3 protein. Of some 1.4 million distinct CDR3 sequences in the sample, approximately 42% were seen once. Sample: blood. The receptors were gathered from a young woman in good health.

The gene calls are TRBV21-1 and TRBJ1-4. TRBV21-1 is classified as a pseudogene. This CDR3 has 18 amino acids. The CDR3 DNA follows: TGTGCCAGCAGCACCCATGGTTTAATGGTTGCAACTAATGAAAAACTGTTTTTT. Its translation: CASSTHGLMVATNEKLFF.

This clonotype was detected a few times. The chain combines TRBV20-1 with TRBJ2-1, with D maybe TRBD2 (5 bases). The germline V gene has CDR1 DFQATT and CDR2 SNEGSKA (reference sequence). Deletions cut 1 base from V and 9 bases from J, with 7 bases between. The CDR3 contains 11 residues. This chain's CDR3 is CSARGRGEQFF. CDR3 coding DNA: TGCAGTGCTAGAGGTCGGGGTGAGCAGTTCTTC.

A few counts support this clonotype. The chain recombines TRBV4-1 with TRBJ2-7; 11 nucleotides match TRBD2. Germline V lookup: CDR1 MGHRA, CDR2 YSYEKL. The CDR3 totals 15 residues. The trim removed 2 bases at V and 5 bases at J, leaving 5 bases unmatched. CDR3 amino acids: CASSQTTSGVHEQYF. DNA of the CDR3: TGCGCCAGCAGCCAAACGACTAGCGGGGTCCACGAGCAGTACTTC.

The chain is built from TRBV20-1 and TRBJ2-1; the match to TRBD1 covers 7 bases. Per germline, CDR1 DFQATT and CDR2 SNEGSKA (reference sequence). This CDR3 has 13 residues. CDR3 in DNA: TGCAGCCTTCGACAGGGAGCTACAATAGAGCAGTTCTTC. It specifies CSLRQGATIEQFF.

The chain has TRBV2 and TRBJ2-7; D is undetermined. The germline V gene has CDR1 SNHLY and CDR2 FYNNEI. The CDR3 is 11 residues long. Trimming shortened V by 5 bases and J by 8 bases, and 10 bases separated the two germline ends. The CDR3 DNA follows: TGTGCCAGCAGTAGCGCTTTTAAGCAGTACTTC. Translated, it gives CASSSAFKQYF.

The rearrangement links TRBV6-2 or TRBV6-3 to TRBJ2-5, with 8 bases that match TRBD2. Germline CDR1 reads MNHEY; CDR2 reads SVGEGT. The CDR3 is 17 amino acids. Trimming cost V 4 bases and J 3 bases; bases outside gene matches: 13. The CDR3 spells CASSWGSGIPQKETQYF. In DNA, the CDR3 is TGTGCCAGCAGTTGGGGTAGCGGGATCCCCCAGAAAGAGACCCAGTACTTC.

J is TRBJ2-7 and V is TRBV7-6, with D possibly called TRBD1 or TRBD2 (5 bases each). The CDR3 has 16 amino acids. With 0 bases removed from V and 0 bases from J, the gap between germline ends came to 12 bases. Germline lookup yields CDR1 SGHVS and CDR2 FNYEAQ. This CDR3 reads CASSLAWDGDSYEQYF. CDR3 sequence (DNA): TGTGCCAGCAGCTTAGCATGGGACGGCGACTCCTACGAGCAGTACTTC.

This clonotype was seen a few times. The chain has TRBV5-1 and TRBJ2-5; TRBD1 matches 10 bases. CDR3 length equals 14 residues. Germline V gene lookup returns CDR1 SGHRS and CDR2 YFSETQ. V lost 3 bases to trimming and J lost 5 bases; unmatched junction nucleotides: 4. The CDR3 region is CASSSGTGDETQYF. CDR3 nucleotides: TGCGCCAGCAGCTCCGGGACAGGGGATGAGACCCAGTACTTC. The full variable domain, with the rest looked up from reference TRBV5-1 and TRBJ2-5, is KAGVTQTPRYLIKTRGQQVTLSCSPISGHRSVSWYQQTPGQGLQFLFEYFSETQRNKGNFPGRFSGRQFSNSRSEMNVSTLELGDSALYLCASSSGTGDETQYFGPGTRLLVL.

This clonotype came up a few times. The chain uses TRBV11-3 and TRBJ2-1; 11 bases match TRBD2. The CDR3 loop spans 21 amino acids. V shed 1 base, J shed 3 bases, and the junction held 17 bases outside the gene matches. Per the germline V gene, CDR1 is SGHNT and CDR2 is YENEEA. The DNA for the CDR3 is TGTGCCAGCAGCTTAGGCAACTGGGAGACTAGCGGGAAGACTTTCTACAATGAGCAGTTCTTC. Its protein product is CASSLGNWETSGKTFYNEQFF.

Here the CDR3 reads CSVVGQMNTGELFF. CDR3 DNA sequence: TGCAGCGTTGTCGGACAGATGAACACCGGGGAGCTGTTTTTT. The rearrangement uses TRBV29-1 and TRBJ2-2, with a tentative D call TRBD1 (6 bases). This CDR3 contains 14 residues. CDR1 is SQVTM, CDR2 ANQGSEA, per germline. V lost 4 bases, J lost 1 base, and 10 bases lay in between.

The genes are TRBV6-5 and TRBJ2-6; D gene unclear. V lost 0 bases and J lost 2, with 5 bases in between. CDR3 size: 15 residues. From germline, CDR1 is MNHEY and CDR2 SVGAGI. The CDR3 reads CASSYSPTGANVLTF. Written as DNA, the CDR3 is TGTGCCAGCAGTTACTCTCCCACTGGGGCCAACGTCCTGACTTTC.

The chain links TRBV11-2 to TRBJ2-1, with no clear D. Looked up from germline, CDR1 is SGHAT and CDR2 is FQNNGV. The length of the CDR3 is 15 residues. The ends were cut back, 0 bases at V and 4 bases at J, with 10 bases in the middle. The CDR3 region is CASSLDISIYNEQFF. The CDR3 nucleotides are TGTGCCAGCAGCTTAGATATCTCAATATACAATGAGCAGTTCTTC. The full variable domain, completed using reference TRBV11-2 and TRBJ2-1, is EAGVAQSPRYKIIEKRQSVAFWCNPISGHATLYWYQQILGQGPKLLIQFQNNGVVDDSQLPKDRFSAERLKGVDSTLKIQPAKLEDSAVYLCASSLDISIYNEQFFGPGTRLTVL.